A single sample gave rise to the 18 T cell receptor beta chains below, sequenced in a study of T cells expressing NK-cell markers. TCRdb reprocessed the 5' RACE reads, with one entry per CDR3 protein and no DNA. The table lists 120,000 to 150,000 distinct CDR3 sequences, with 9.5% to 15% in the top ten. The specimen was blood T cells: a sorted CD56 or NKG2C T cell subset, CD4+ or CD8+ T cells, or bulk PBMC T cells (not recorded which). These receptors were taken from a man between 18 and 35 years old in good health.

CDR3 loop: CASSLALSGEQYF. The chain is built from TRBV7-9 and TRBJ2-7; TCRdb's D gene call, TRBD1, goes unchecked for lack of DNA. The CDR3 extends over 13 amino acids. In germline, CDR1 is SEHNR, CDR2 FQNEAQ (reference sequence).

The CDR3 reads CASSTTATGVVKEQYF. This sequence joins TRBV27 and TRBJ2-7. In germline, CDR1 is MNHEY, CDR2 SMNVEV (reference sequence). This CDR3 spans 16 amino acids.

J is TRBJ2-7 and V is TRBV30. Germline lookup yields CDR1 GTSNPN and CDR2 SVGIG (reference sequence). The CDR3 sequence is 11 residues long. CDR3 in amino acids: CAWTTSYEQYF.

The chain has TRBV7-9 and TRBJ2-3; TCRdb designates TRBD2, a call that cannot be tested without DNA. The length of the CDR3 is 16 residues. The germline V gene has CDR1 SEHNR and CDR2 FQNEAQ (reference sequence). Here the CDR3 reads CASSTDDGSGRDTQYF.

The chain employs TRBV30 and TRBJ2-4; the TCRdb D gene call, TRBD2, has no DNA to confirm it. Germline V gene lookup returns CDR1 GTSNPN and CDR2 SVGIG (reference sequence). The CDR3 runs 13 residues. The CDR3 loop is CAWSVWRENIQYF.

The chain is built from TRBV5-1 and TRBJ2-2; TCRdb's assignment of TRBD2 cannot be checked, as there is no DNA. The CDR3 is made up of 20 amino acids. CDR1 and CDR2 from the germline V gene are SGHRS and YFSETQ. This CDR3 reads CASSGFAIAGGPPVTGELFF.

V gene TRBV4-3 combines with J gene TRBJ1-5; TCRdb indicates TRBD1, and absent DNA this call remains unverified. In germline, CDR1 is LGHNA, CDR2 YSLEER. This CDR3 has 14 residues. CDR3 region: CASSLDRVGQPQHF.

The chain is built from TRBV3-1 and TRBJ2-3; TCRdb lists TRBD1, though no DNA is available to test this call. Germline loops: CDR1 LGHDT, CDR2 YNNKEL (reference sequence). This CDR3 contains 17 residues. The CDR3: CASSQEFRAPSTDTQYF.

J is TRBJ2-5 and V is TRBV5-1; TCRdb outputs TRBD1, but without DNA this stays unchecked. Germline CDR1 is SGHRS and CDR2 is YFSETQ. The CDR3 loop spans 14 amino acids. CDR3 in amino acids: CASSLKGAGETQYF.

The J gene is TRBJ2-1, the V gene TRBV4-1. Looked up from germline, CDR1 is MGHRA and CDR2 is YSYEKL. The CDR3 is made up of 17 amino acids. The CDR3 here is CASSQLTRFSSYNEQFF.

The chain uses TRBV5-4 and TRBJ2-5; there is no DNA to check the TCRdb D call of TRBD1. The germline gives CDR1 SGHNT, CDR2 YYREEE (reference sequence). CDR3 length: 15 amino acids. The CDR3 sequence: CASSWRGGGGETQYF.

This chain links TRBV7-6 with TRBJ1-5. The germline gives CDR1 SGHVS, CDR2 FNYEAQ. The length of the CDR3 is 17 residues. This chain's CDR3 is CASSLTTGRDSNQPQHF.

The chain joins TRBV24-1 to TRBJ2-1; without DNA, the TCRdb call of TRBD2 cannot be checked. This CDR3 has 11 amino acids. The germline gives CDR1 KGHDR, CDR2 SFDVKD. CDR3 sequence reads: CATGGRHEQFF.

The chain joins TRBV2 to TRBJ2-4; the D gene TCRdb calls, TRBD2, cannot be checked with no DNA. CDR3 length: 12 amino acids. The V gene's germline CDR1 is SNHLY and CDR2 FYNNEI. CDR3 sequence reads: CASIGGENIQYF. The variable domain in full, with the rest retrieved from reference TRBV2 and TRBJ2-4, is EPEVTQTPSHQVTQMGQEVILRCVPISNHLYFYWYRQILGQKVEFLVSFYNNEISEKSEIFDDQFSVERPDGSNFTLKIRSTKLEDSAMYFCASIGGENIQYFGAGTRLSVL.

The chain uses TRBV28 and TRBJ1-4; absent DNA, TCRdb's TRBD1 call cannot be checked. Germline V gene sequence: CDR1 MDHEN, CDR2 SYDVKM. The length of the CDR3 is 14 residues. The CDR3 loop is CASSFFRGNEKLFF.

The CDR3 protein is CAWTLLGARTGELFF. The rearrangement joins TRBV30 to TRBJ2-2; the TCRdb D gene call, TRBD2, has no DNA to confirm it. This CDR3 region has 15 residues. Germline V lookup: CDR1 GTSNPN, CDR2 SVGIG (reference sequence). Variable domain in full (rest from reference TRBV30 and TRBJ2-2): SQTIHQWPATLVQPVGSPLSLECTVEGTSNPNLYWYRQAAGRGLQLLFYSVGIGQISSEVPQNLSASRPQDRQFILSSKKLLLSDSGFYLCAWTLLGARTGELFFGEGSRLTVL.

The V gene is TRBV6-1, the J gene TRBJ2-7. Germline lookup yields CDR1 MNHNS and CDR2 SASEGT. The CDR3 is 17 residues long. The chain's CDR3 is CASSEGELTDGVYEQYF.

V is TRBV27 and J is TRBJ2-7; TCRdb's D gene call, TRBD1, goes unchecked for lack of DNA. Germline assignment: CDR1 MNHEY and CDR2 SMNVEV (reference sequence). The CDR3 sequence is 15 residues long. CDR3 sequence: CASNPTRDRFYEQYF.